Shown below are 18 T cell receptor beta chains from a single sample sequenced in a study of T cell changes during pregnancy in multiple sclerosis. Some clones are missing from TCRdb's copy, which holds only in-frame ones; the method was immunoSEQ multiplex PCR. The data contain 49,000 or so clones, 85% to 95% of them singletons. Specimen: peripheral blood, collected in the third trimester of pregnancy. The source of these receptors is a female donor with multiple sclerosis, enrolled in a pregnancy study.

This chain links TRBV13 with TRBJ2-7; 7 positions agree with TRBD2. Germline lookup yields CDR1 PRHDT and CDR2 FYEKMQ (reference sequence). V gave up 5 bases and J gave up 4 bases; unmatched junction bases: 17. The CDR3 is 17 residues long. Written as DNA, the CDR3 is TGTGCCAGCAGCCCCCCGGGGAGGGTAAACCCTACTTACGAGCAGTACTTC. This sequence encodes CASSPPGRVNPTYEQYF.

The chain combines TRBV6-6 with TRBJ1-2; TRBD1 might be the D (5 bases). Germline V gene lookup returns CDR1 MNHNY and CDR2 SVGAGI (reference sequence). The CDR3 is 14 residues long. V dropped 5 bases and J dropped 5 bases, with 15 bases sitting between them. This CDR3 reads CASSNSGTSYGYTF. Here the CDR3 DNA reads TGTGCCAGCAGTAATTCCGGGACTTCGTATGGCTACACCTTC.

The count of this clone is one. The chain is built from TRBV2 and TRBJ2-7; the D gene is possibly TRBD2 (6 bases). The CDR3 is made up of 12 amino acids. CDR1 and CDR2 (germline): SNHLY, FYNNEI. V lost 8 bases, J lost 6 bases, and 14 bases lay in between. The DNA of the CDR3 is TGTGCCAGCCGGGCCGGAGGGACCGAGCAGTACTTC. Protein: CASRAGGTEQYF.

This clone was seen a single time. The chain couples TRBV19 to TRBJ2-7; TRBD2 matches at 8 bases. The junction had 5 bases not matched to a gene; V was cut back by 6 bases and J by 4 bases. CDR1 is LNHDA, CDR2 SQIVND, per germline (reference sequence). The CDR3 runs 13 residues. The CDR3, as DNA: TGTGCCAGTAGGCCTAGCGGGTTATACGAGCAGTACTTC. Residues: CASRPSGLYEQYF. Full variable domain (rest looked up from reference TRBV19 and TRBJ2-7): DGGITQSPKYLFRKEGQNVTLSCEQNLNHDAMYWYRQDPGQGLRLIYYSQIVNDFQKGDIAEGYSVSREKKESFPLTVTSAQKNPTAFYLCASRPSGLYEQYFGPGTRLTVT.

The genes are TRBV13 and TRBJ2-1; 11 bases map to TRBD2. Germline lookup yields CDR1 PRHDT and CDR2 FYEKMQ (reference sequence). The CDR3 covers 16 residues. V lost 5 bases, J lost 6 bases, and 9 bases stayed unmatched. DNA for the CDR3: TGTGCCAGCAGCCCCCTAGGGACTAGCGGTCTCAATGAGCAGTTCTTC. Amino acid sequence: CASSPLGTSGLNEQFF. The full variable domain, with the rest looked up from reference TRBV13 and TRBJ2-1, is AAGVIQSPRHLIKEKRETATLKCYPIPRHDTVYWYQQGPGQDPQFLISFYEKMQSDKGSIPDRFSAQQFSDYHSELNMSSLELGDSALYFCASSPLGTSGLNEQFFGPGTRLTVL.

V is TRBV5-6 and J is TRBJ1-2; 8 bases line up with TRBD1. V was pared by 2 bases and J by 8 bases, with 11 bases of the junction left unmatched. Germline V lookup: CDR1 SGHDT, CDR2 YYEEEE. This CDR3 has 15 amino acids. In nucleotides, the CDR3 is TGTGCCAGCAGCTTAAGGGCGACAGGGGTAGGGGGCTACACCTTC. This sequence encodes CASSLRATGVGGYTF.

This chain joins TRBV28 and TRBJ2-7; 7 nucleotides agree with TRBD2. Germline CDR1 and CDR2: MDHEN and SYDVKM. V gave up 8 bases and J gave up 2 bases; unmatched junction bases: 9. The CDR3 spans 14 residues. Here the CDR3 reads CASGRGVEPYEQYF. The CDR3 bases are TGTGCCAGCGGTCGGGGGGTCGAACCCTACGAGCAGTACTTC.

This clone occurred once. The CDR3 nucleotides are TGTGCCAGCAGCTTGGGGACTAGCGGGGGAACAGATACGCAGTATTTT. Its translation: CASSLGTSGGTDTQYF. The chain links TRBV5-6 to TRBJ2-3, with 13 bases that match TRBD2. The germline V gene encodes CDR1 SGHDT and CDR2 YYEEEE. The CDR3 covers 16 residues. Trimming at V came to 0 bases and at J to 3 bases, leaving 1 base not matched to a gene. Looking up the rest from reference TRBV5-6 and TRBJ2-3 gives the full variable domain: DAGVTQSPTHLIKTRGQQVTLRCSPKSGHDTVSWYQQALGQGPQFIFQYYEEEERQRGNFPDRFSGHQFPNYSSELNVNALLLGDSALYLCASSLGTSGGTDTQYFGPGTRLTVL.

The V gene is TRBV9, the J gene TRBJ2-7; 8 bases line up with TRBD2. The trim removed 0 bases at V and 1 base at J, leaving 3 bases unmatched. Looked up from germline, CDR1 is SGDLS and CDR2 is YYNGEE. The CDR3 loop spans 15 amino acids. The CDR3 nucleotides are TGTGCCAGCAGCGTAGACCCGGGAGGGTCCTACGAGCAGTACTTC. Translated: CASSVDPGGSYEQYF. The variable domain in full, with the rest retrieved from reference TRBV9 and TRBJ2-7, is DSGVTQTPKHLITATGQRVTLRCSPRSGDLSVYWYQQSLDQGLQFLIQYYNGEERAKGNILERFSAQQFPDLHSELNLSSLELGDSALYFCASSVDPGGSYEQYFGPGTRLTVT.

The V gene is TRBV5-4, the J gene TRBJ1-4; D possibly corresponds to TRBD1 (6 bases). Germline V gene data show CDR1 as SGHNT and CDR2 as YYREEE (reference sequence). The CDR3 has 13 amino acids. V was trimmed by 3 bases and J by 6 bases, leaving 9 bases between them. The CDR3 coding sequence is TGTGCCAGCAGCTCCCGGACAGATGAAAAACTGTTTTTT. Translation gives CASSSRTDEKLFF.

This chain uses TRBV7-3 with TRBJ1-1; no definite D call. Trimming stripped 2 bases from V and 4 bases from J, with 8 bases between. Germline values: CDR1 SGHTA, CDR2 FQGTGA. The CDR3 has 13 amino acids. Here the CDR3 reads CASSLWARTEAFF. CDR3 bases: TGTGCCAGCAGCTTATGGGCTCGCACTGAAGCTTTCTTT.

The V gene is TRBV6-6, the J gene TRBJ2-2; D is possibly TRBD1 (6 bases). The CDR3 has 15 residues. Germline V lookup: CDR1 MNHNY, CDR2 SVGAGI (reference sequence). V lost 7 bases and J 0 bases, leaving 12 bases between the germline ends. The CDR3 DNA is TGTGCCAGCACCCTAGGACAGCCGAACACCGGGGAGCTGTTTTTT. Translating gives CASTLGQPNTGELFF.

CDR3 in DNA: TGTGCCAGCTCACCGCGGACTAGCGGGAGGGGAACCGGGGAGCTGTTTTTT. Translating gives CASSPRTSGRGTGELFF. This chain uses TRBV18 with TRBJ2-2; 15 nucleotides match TRBD2. V lost 3 bases, J lost 5 bases, and 4 bases stayed unmatched. The germline V gene has CDR1 KGHSH and CDR2 LQKENI. The CDR3 covers 17 residues.

The chain is built from TRBV5-6 and TRBJ1-3; maybe TRBD1 (5 bases). The CDR3 runs 17 residues. The V end lost 1 base, the J end lost 0 bases, and 14 bases lay between the germline ends. Per germline, CDR1 SGHDT and CDR2 YYEEEE. The CDR3 coding sequence is TGTGCCAGCAGCTTGTTATCTGGGGCCGGCTCTGGAAACACCATATATTTT. Translation: CASSLLSGAGSGNTIYF.

The gene calls are TRBV7-9 and TRBJ2-3, with a weak D call TRBD1 (5 bases). The germline V gene has CDR1 SEHNR and CDR2 FQNEAQ (reference sequence). The CDR3 covers 15 residues. V lost 5 bases to trimming and J lost 8 bases, with 20 bases between them. The DNA for the CDR3 is TGTGCCAGCAGCCCCGGTGGGGCAGGGCGTTCTACGCAGTATTTT. Protein sequence: CASSPGGAGRSTQYF.

J is TRBJ2-7 and V is TRBV29-1; 11 bases are a match to TRBD2. J gave up 4 bases and V 4 bases, and 3 bases lay outside the gene matches. The CDR3 contains 13 residues. Germline CDR1 SQVTM, CDR2 ANQGSEA. The CDR3 loop reads CSVGLAGGYEQYF. In nucleotides, the CDR3 is TGCAGCGTTGGTCTAGCGGGAGGTTACGAGCAGTACTTC.

The chain couples TRBV7-9 to TRBJ2-1, with D perhaps matching TRBD2 (6 bases). V lost 7 bases and J lost 5, with 15 bases in between. The CDR3 totals 14 residues. Germline CDR1 reads SEHNR; CDR2 reads FQNEAQ (reference sequence). Here the CDR3 reads CASTYLGGDNEQFF. CDR3 DNA: TGTGCCAGCACCTATCTGGGAGGAGACAATGAGCAGTTCTTC.

This clone is a singleton in its sample. The chain carries TRBV18 and TRBJ2-7, with 12 bases that match TRBD2. This CDR3 spans 15 amino acids. Germline V gene data show CDR1 as KGHSH and CDR2 as LQKENI. The V segment lost 3 bases and the J segment 3 bases; nucleotides outside the gene matches: 3. The DNA for the CDR3 is TGTGCCAGCTCACCCCGACTAGCGGGAGACTACGAGCAGTACTTC. It codes for CASSPRLAGDYEQYF.